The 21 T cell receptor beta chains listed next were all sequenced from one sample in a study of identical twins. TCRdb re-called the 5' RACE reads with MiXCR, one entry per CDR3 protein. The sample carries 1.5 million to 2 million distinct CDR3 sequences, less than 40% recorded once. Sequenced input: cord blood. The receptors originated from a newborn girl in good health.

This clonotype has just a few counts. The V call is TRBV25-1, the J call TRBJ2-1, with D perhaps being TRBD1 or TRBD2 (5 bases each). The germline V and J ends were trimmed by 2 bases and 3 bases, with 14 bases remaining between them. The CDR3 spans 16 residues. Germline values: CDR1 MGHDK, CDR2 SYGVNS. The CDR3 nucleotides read TGTGCCAGCAGTGAAGGGGGTAGCATCGGCTACAATGAGCAGTTCTTC. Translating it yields CASSEGGSIGYNEQFF.

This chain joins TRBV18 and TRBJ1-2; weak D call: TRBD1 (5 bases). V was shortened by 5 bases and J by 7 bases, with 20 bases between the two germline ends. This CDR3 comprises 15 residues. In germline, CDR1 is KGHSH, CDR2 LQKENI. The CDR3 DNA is TGTGCCAGCTCAACGTTCCAGGGTTCCGCCAGTGGCTACACCTTC. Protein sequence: CASSTFQGSASGYTF.

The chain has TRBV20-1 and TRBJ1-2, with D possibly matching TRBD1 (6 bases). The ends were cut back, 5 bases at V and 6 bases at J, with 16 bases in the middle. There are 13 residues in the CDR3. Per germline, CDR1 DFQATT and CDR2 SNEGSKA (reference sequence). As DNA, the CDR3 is TGCAGTGCTCCACACGGGACAACGGATGGCTACACCTTC. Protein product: CSAPHGTTDGYTF.

The CDR3 region has the DNA TGCGCCAGCAGCTTCGCCCACAACGATGAGCAGTTCTTC. Amino acids: CASSFAHNDEQFF. The rearrangement joins TRBV5-1 to TRBJ2-1; D unclear. Germline CDR1 and CDR2: SGHRS and YFSETQ. V lost 2 bases and J 8 bases, leaving 11 bases between the germline ends. The CDR3 spans 13 residues. The full variable domain, with the rest looked up from reference TRBV5-1 and TRBJ2-1, is KAGVTQTPRYLIKTRGQQVTLSCSPISGHRSVSWYQQTPGQGLQFLFEYFSETQRNKGNFPGRFSGRQFSNSRSEMNVSTLELGDSALYLCASSFAHNDEQFFGPGTRLTVL.

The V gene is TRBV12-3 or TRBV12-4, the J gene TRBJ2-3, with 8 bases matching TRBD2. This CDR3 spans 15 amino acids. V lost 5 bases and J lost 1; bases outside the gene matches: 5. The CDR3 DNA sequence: TGTGCCAGCAGTATACTTAGCGGGGGCACAGATACGCAGTATTTT. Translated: CASSILSGGTDTQYF.

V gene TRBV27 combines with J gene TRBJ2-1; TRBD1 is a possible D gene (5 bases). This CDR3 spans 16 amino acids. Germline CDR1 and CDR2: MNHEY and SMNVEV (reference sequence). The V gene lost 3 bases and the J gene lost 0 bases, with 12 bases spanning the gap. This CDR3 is CASSFRQSSSYNEQFF. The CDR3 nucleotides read TGTGCCAGCAGTTTCCGACAGTCTAGCTCCTACAATGAGCAGTTCTTC.

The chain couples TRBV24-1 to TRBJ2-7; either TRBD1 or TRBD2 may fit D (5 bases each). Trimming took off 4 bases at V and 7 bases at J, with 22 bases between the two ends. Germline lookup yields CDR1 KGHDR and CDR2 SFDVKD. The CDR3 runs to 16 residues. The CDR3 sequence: CATSEPGERQYNEQYF. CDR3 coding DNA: TGTGCCACCAGTGAGCCTGGGGAGCGACAGTACAATGAGCAGTACTTC.

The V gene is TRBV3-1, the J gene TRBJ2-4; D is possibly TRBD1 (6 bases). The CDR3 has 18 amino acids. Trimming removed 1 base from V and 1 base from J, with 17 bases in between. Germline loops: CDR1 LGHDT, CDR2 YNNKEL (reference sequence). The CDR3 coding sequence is TGTGCCAGCAGCCAAGGATTCGTTAGGGGGTCCGCCAAAAACATTCAGTACTTC. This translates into CASSQGFVRGSAKNIQYF.

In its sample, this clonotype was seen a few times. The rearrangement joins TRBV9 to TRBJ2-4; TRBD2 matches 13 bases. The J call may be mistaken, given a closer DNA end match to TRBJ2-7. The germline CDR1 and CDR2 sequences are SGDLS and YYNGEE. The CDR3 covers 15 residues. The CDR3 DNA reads TGTGCCAGCAGCGTAGCGACTAGCGGGAGGTCCGAGCAGTACTTC. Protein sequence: CASSVATSGRSEQYF.

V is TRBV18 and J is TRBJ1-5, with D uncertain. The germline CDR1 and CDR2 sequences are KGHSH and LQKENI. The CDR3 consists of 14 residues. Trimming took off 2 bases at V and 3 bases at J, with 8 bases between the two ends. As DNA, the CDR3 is TGTGCCAGCTCACCAGAAAGATTCAATCAGCCCCAGCATTTT. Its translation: CASSPERFNQPQHF.

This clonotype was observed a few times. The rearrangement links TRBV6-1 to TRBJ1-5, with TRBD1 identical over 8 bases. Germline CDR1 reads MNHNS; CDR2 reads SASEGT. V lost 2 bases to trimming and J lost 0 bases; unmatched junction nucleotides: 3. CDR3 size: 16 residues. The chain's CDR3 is CASSEKTGVSNQPQHF. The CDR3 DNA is TGTGCCAGCAGTGAAAAGACAGGGGTTAGCAATCAGCCCCAGCATTTT.

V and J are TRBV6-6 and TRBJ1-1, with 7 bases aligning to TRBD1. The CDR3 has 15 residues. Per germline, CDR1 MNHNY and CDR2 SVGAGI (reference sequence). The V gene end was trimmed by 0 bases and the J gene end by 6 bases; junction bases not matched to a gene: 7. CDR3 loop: CASSYSNRGVAEAFF. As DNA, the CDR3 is TGTGCCAGCAGTTACTCGAACAGGGGTGTCGCTGAAGCTTTCTTT.

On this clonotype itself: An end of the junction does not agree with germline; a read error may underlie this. CDR3 coding DNA: TGCGGTGCTAGATCAGCGAGGGGATTCGCAGATACGCAGTATTTT. It translates to CGARSARGFADTQYF. The V gene is TRBV20-1, the J gene TRBJ2-3; D could derive from TRBD1 or TRBD2 (5 bases each). Germline V gene lookup returns CDR1 DFQATT and CDR2 SNEGSKA (reference sequence). The CDR3 has 15 amino acids.

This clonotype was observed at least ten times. In DNA form, the CDR3 reads TGTGCCAGCAGCCAAGCACTAGCGGGGGTGAGAGTTGGCTACAATGAGCAGTTCTTC. This encodes CASSQALAGVRVGYNEQFF. The rearrangement joins TRBV3-1 to TRBJ2-1; TRBD2 agrees at 11 bases. V gave up 1 base and J gave up 3 bases; unmatched junction bases: 11. The CDR3 is made up of 19 amino acids. Per germline, CDR1 LGHDT and CDR2 YNNKEL (reference sequence).

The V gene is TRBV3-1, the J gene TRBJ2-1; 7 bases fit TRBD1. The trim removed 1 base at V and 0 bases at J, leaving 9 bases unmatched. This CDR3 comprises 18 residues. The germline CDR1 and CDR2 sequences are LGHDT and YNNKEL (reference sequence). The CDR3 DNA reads TGTGCCAGCAGCCAAGTCTTCGGACAGGCTACCTCCTACAATGAGCAGTTCTTC. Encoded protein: CASSQVFGQATSYNEQFF.

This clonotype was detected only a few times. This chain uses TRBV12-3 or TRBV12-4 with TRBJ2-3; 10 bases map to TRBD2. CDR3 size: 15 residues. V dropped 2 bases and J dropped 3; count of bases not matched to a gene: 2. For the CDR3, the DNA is TGTGCCAGCAGTTTAATGGGACTAGCGACAGATACGCAGTATTTT. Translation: CASSLMGLATDTQYF.

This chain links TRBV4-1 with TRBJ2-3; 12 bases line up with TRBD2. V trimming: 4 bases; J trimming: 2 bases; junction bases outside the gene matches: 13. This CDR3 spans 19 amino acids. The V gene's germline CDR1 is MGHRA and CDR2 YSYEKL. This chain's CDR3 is CASSPRTRTSGEFTDTQYF. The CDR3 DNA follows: TGCGCCAGCAGCCCTCGTACAAGGACTAGCGGGGAATTCACAGATACGCAGTATTTT.

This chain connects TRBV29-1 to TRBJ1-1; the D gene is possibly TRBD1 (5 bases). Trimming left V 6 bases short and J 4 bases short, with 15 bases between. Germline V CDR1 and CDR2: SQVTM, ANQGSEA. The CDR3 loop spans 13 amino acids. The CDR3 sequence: CSVDSGIGTEAFF. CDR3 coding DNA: TGCAGCGTGGACTCAGGGATTGGCACTGAAGCTTTCTTT. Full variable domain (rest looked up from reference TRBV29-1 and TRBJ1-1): SAVISQKPSRDICQRGTSLTIQCQVDSQVTMMFWYRQQPGQSLTLIATANQGSEATYESGFVIDKFPISRPNLTFSTLTVSNMSPEDSSIYLCSVDSGIGTEAFFGQGTRLTVV.

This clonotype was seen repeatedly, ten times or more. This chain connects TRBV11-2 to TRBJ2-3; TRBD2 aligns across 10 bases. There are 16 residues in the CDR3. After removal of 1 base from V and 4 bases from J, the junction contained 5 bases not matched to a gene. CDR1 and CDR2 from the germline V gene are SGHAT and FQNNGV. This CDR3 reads CASSLAAGGPSDTQYF. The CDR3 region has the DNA TGTGCCAGCAGCTTAGCAGCGGGGGGGCCATCAGATACGCAGTATTTT.

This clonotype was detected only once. Written as DNA, the CDR3 is TGTGCCGGCAGCAAGGGCCCCACTAGCGGGAGGACAGATACGCAGTATTTT. Protein: CAGSKGPTSGRTDTQYF. The chain joins TRBV21-1 to TRBJ2-3; TRBD2 reflects the table's D call only, with no check against the DNA. TRBV21-1 is deemed a pseudogene. The CDR3 has 17 amino acids.

The CDR3 is CSARQGRTGIYEQYF. The DNA for the CDR3 is TGCAGTGCTAGGCAGGGAAGGACAGGGATCTACGAGCAGTACTTC. This chain links TRBV20-1 with TRBJ2-7; TRBD1 aligns across 8 bases. Germline V CDR1 and CDR2: DFQATT, SNEGSKA (reference sequence). CDR3 length: 15 residues. V trimming: 3 bases; J trimming: 3 bases; junction bases outside the gene matches: 10.